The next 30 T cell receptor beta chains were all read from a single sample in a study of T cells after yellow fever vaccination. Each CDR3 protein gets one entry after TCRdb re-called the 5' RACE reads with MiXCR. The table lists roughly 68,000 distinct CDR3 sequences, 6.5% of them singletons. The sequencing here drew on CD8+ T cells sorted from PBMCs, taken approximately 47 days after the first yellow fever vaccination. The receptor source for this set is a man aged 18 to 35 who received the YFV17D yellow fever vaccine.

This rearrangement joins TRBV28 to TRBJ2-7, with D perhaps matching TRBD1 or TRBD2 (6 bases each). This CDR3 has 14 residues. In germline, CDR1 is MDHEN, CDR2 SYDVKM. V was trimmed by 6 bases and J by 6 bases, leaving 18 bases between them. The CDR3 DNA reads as TGTGCCAGCAGCCGGTGGCGGGACAACATCGAGCAGTACGTC. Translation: CASSRWRDNIEQYV.

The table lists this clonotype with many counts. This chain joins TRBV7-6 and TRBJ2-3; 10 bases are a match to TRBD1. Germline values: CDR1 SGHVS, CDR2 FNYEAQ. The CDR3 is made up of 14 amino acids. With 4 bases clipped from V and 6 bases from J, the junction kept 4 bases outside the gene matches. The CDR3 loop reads CASSSGQGLDTQYF. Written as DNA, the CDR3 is TGTGCCAGCAGCTCGGGACAGGGGCTCGATACGCAGTATTTT.

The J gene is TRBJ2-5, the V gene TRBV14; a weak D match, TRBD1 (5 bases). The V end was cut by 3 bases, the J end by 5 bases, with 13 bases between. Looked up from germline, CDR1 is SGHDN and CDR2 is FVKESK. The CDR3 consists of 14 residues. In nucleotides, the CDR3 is TGTGCCAGCAGCCATGGCCAGGGTTTTGAGACCCAGTACTTC. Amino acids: CASSHGQGFETQYF.

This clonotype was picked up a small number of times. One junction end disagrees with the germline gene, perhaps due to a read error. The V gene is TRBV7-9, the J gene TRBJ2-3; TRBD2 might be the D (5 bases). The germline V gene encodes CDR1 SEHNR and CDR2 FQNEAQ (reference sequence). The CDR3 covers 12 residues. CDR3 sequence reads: CASSLAVDTQYF. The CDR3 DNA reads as TGTGCCAGCAGCCTAGCAGTGGATACGCAGTATTTT. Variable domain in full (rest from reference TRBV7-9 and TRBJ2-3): DTGVSQNPRHKITKRGQNVTFRCDPISEHNRLYWYRQTLGQGPEFLTYFQNEAQLEKSRLLSDRFSAERPKGSFSTLEIQRTEQGDSAMYLCASSLAVDTQYFGPGTRLTVL.

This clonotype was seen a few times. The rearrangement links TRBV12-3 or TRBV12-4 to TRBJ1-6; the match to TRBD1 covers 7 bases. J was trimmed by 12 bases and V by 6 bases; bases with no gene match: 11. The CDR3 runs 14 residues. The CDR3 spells CASSSEQGIVPLHF. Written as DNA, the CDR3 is TGTGCCAGCAGCAGCGAACAGGGGATAGTACCCCTCCACTTT.

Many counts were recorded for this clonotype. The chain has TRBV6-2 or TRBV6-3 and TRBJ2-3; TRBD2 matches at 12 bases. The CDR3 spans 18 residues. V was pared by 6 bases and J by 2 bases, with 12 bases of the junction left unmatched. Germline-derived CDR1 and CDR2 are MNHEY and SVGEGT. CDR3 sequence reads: CASRSPSGGVSPTDTQYF. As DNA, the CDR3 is TGTGCCAGCAGATCCCCTAGCGGGGGGGTCTCTCCCACAGATACGCAGTATTTT.

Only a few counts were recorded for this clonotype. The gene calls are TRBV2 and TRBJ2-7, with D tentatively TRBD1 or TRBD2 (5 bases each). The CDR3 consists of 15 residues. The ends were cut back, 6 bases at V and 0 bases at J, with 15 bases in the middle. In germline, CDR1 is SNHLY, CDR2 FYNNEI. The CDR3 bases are TGTGCCAGCAGCGCCGGGACGGTTAGCTCCTACGAGCAGTACGTC. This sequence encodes CASSAGTVSSYEQYV.

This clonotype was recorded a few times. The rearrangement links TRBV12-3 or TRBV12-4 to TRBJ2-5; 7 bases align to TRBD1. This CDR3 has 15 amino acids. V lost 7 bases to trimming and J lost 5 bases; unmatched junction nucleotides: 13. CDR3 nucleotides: TGTGCCAGCACCCCGAAGACAGGGCGTCGGGAGACCCAGTACTTC. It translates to CASTPKTGRRETQYF.

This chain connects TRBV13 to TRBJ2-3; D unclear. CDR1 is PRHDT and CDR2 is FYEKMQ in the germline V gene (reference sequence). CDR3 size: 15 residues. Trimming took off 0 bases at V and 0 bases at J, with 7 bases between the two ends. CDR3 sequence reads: CASSLGVSSTDTQYF. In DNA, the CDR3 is TGTGCCAGCAGCTTAGGGGTATCTAGCACAGATACGCAGTATTTT. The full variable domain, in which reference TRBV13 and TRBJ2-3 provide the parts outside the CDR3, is AAGVIQSPRHLIKEKRETATLKCYPIPRHDTVYWYQQGPGQDPQFLISFYEKMQSDKGSIPDRFSAQQFSDYHSELNMSSLELGDSALYFCASSLGVSSTDTQYFGPGTRLTVL.

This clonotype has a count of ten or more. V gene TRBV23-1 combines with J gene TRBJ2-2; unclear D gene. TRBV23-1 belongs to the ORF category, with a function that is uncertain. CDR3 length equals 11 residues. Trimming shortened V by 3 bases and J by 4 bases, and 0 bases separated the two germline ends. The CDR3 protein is CASSHTGELFF. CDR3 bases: TGCGCCAGCAGTCACACCGGGGAGCTGTTTTTT.

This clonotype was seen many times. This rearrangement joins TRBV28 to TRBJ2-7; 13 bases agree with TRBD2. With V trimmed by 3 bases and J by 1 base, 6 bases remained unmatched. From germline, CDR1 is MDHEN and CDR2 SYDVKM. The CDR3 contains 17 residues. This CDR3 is CASSFTSGGAGSYEQYV. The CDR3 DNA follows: TGTGCCAGCAGTTTTACTAGCGGGGGGGCCGGGTCCTACGAGCAGTACGTC.

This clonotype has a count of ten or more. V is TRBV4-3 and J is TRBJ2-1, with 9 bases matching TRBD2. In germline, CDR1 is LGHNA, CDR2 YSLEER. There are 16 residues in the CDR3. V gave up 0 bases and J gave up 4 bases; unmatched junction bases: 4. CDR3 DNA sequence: TGCGCCAGCAGCCAAGATAATGCGGGGGGGTACAATGAGCAGTTCTTC. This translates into CASSQDNAGGYNEQFF.

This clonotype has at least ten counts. The CDR3 loop reads CASSASRGFMNTEAFF. The DNA for the CDR3 is TGTGCCAGCAGCGCCTCTCGCGGATTCATGAACACTGAAGCTTTCTTT. V and J are TRBV7-2 and TRBJ1-1; unclear D gene. The CDR3 consists of 16 residues. The V and J ends lost 5 bases and 0 bases respectively, with 16 bases between them. From germline, CDR1 is SGHTA and CDR2 FQGNSA.

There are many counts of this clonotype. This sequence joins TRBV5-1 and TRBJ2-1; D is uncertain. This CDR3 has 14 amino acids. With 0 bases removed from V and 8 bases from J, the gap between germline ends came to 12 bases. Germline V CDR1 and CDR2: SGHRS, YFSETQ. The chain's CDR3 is CASSLGMLWDEQFF. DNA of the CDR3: TGCGCCAGCAGCTTGGGCATGCTCTGGGATGAGCAGTTCTTC.

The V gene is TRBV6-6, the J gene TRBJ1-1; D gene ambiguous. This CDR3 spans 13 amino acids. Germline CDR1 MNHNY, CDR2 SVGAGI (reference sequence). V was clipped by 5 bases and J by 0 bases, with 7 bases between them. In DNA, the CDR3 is TGTGCCAGCAGTCGAAGAATGAACACTGAAGCTTTCTTT. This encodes CASSRRMNTEAFF.

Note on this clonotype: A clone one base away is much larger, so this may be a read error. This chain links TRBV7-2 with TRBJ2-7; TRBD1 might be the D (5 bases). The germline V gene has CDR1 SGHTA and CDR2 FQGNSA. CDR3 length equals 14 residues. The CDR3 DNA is TGTGCCAGCAGCTTAGAATTGGGGCGTTACGAGCAGAACTTC. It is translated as CASSLELGRYEQNF.

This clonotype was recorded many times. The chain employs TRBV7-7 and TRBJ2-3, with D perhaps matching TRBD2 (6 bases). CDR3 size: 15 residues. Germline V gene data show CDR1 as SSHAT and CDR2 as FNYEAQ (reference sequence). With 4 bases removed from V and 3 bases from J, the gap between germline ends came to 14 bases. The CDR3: CASSSPLAATDTQYF. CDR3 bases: TGTGCCAGCAGCTCACCACTAGCCGCGACAGATACGCAGTATTTT.

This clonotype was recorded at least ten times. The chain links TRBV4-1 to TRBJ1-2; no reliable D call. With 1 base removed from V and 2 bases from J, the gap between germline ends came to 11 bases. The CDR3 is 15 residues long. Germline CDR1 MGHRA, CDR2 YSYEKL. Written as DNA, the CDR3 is TGCGCCAGCAGCCAAGCCCTGGATGGGAACTATGGCTACACCTTC. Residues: CASSQALDGNYGYTF.

CDR3 amino acids: CAIGGHVGETQYF. The CDR3 bases are TGTGCCATCGGGGGACACGTGGGGGAGACCCAGTACTTC. The chain employs TRBV7-9 and TRBJ2-5, with D perhaps being TRBD1 or TRBD2 (6 bases each). The CDR3 contains 13 residues. Looked up from germline, CDR1 is SEHNR and CDR2 is FQNEAQ (reference sequence). With 10 bases removed from V and 5 bases from J, the gap between germline ends came to 17 bases.

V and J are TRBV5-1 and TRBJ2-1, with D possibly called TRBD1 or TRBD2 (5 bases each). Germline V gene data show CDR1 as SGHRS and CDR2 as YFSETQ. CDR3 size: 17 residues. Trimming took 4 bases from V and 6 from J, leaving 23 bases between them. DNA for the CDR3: TGCGCCAGCAGCGGCTCGAGGGGAGCGCTGGGGGTCAATGAGCAGTTCTTC. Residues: CASSGSRGALGVNEQFF.

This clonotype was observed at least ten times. The CDR3 sequence is CSARHLGRIEAFF. In nucleotides, the CDR3 is TGCAGTGCTCGCCATCTGGGACGGATTGAAGCTTTCTTT. The rearrangement joins TRBV20-1 to TRBJ1-1, with D tentatively TRBD1 (5 bases). The V end was cut by 5 bases, the J end by 7 bases, with 17 bases between. From germline, CDR1 is DFQATT and CDR2 SNEGSKA (reference sequence). This CDR3 comprises 13 residues.

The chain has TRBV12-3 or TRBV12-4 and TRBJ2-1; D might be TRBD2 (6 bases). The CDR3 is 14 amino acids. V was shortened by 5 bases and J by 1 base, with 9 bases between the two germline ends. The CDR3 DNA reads TGTGCCAGCAGTCGACTAGGTTCCTACAATGAGCAGTTCTTC. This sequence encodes CASSRLGSYNEQFF.

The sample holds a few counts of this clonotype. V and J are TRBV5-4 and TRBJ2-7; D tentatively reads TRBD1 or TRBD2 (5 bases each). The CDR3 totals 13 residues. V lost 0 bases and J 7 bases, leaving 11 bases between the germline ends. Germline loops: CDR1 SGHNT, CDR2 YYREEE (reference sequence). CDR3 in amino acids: CASSLGSGQEQYV. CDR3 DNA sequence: TGTGCCAGCAGCTTGGGGTCGGGGCAGGAGCAGTACGTC.

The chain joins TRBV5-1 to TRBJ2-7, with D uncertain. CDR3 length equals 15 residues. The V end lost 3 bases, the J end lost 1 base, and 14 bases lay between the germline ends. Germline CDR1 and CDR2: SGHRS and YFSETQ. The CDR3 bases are TGCGCCAGCAGCTCAATACAGAGGTGGTCCTACGAGCAGTACGTC. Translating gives CASSSIQRWSYEQYV.

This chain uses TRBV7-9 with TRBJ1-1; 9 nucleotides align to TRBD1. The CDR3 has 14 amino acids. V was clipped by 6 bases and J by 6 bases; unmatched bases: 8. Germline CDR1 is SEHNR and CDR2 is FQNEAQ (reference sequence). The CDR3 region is CASSSTGGNPEAFF. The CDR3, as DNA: TGTGCCAGCAGTTCGACAGGGGGGAATCCTGAAGCTTTCTTT. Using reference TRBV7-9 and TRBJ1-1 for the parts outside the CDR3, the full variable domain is DTGVSQNPRHKITKRGQNVTFRCDPISEHNRLYWYRQTLGQGPEFLTYFQNEAQLEKSRLLSDRFSAERPKGSFSTLEIQRTEQGDSAMYLCASSSTGGNPEAFFGQGTRLTVV.

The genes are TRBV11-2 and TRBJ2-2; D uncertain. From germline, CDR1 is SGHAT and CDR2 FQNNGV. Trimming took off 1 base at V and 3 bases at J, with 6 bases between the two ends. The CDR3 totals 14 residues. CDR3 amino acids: CASSLVWDTGELFF. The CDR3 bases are TGTGCCAGCAGCTTAGTTTGGGACACCGGGGAGCTGTTTTTT.

The DNA of the CDR3 is TGCAGTGCTAGAGCGGACGGGTCATTAGATGGCTACACCTTC. Its translation is CSARADGSLDGYTF. J is TRBJ1-2 and V is TRBV20-1, with unresolved D. Between the trimmed V and J ends, which lost 1 base and 6 bases, there was a span of 15 bases. Germline assignment: CDR1 DFQATT and CDR2 SNEGSKA (reference sequence). CDR3 length: 14 residues.

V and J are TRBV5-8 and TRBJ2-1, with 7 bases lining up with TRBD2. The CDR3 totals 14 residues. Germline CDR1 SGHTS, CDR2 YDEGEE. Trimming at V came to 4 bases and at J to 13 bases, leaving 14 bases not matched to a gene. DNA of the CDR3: TGTGCCAGCAGCAGGGACTACGGGACTTTAGACCAGTTCTTC. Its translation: CASSRDYGTLDQFF.

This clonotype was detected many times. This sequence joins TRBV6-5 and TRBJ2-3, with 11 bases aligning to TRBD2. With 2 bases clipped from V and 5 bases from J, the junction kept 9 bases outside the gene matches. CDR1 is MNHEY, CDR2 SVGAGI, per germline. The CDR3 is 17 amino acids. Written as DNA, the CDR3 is TGTGCCAGCAGTTACCTTTCTAGCGGGGGGCCAAAAGATACGCAGTATTTT. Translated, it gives CASSYLSSGGPKDTQYF.

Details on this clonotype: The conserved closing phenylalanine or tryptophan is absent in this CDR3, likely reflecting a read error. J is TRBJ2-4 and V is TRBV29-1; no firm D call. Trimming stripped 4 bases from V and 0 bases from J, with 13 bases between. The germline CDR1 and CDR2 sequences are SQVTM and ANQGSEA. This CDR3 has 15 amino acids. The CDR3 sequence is CSVVELVIAKNIQYS. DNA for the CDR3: TGCAGCGTTGTCGAGTTGGTCATAGCCAAAAACATTCAGTACTCC.